This T cell receptor beta chain was documented in a study of early T cells in non-severe SARS-CoV-2 infection. Overall study context: The authors sequenced bulk RNA from unsorted whole blood, leaving chains unpaired. The study, taken as a whole, reports: Missing private and CD4 specificities, VDJdb matching favored anti-spike CD8 responses.

cDNA molecules, individually, were tagged with unique molecular identifiers. TCRdb fed the 5' RACE reads into MiXCR, producing one record per CDR3 protein. The repertoire holds 70,000 to 90,000 distinct CDR3 sequences, with about 10% as singletons. Trimming took off 6 bases at V and 9 bases at J, with 13 bases between the two ends. Germline CDR1 and CDR2: LNHNV and YYDKDF (reference sequence). The CDR3 runs 12 residues. This clonotype was seen ten or more times. What it recognizes is unknown. The source material was whole blood. This clonotype was obtained from an adult who was a healthcare worker with PCR-confirmed SARS-CoV-2 infection or an uninfected control (not recorded which). J is TRBJ2-3 and V is TRBV15; D is perhaps TRBD1 or TRBD2 (6 bases each). CDR3 residues: CATRAGGGTQYF. In DNA form, the CDR3 reads TGTGCCACCAGAGCCGGGGGCGGCACGCAGTATTTT.